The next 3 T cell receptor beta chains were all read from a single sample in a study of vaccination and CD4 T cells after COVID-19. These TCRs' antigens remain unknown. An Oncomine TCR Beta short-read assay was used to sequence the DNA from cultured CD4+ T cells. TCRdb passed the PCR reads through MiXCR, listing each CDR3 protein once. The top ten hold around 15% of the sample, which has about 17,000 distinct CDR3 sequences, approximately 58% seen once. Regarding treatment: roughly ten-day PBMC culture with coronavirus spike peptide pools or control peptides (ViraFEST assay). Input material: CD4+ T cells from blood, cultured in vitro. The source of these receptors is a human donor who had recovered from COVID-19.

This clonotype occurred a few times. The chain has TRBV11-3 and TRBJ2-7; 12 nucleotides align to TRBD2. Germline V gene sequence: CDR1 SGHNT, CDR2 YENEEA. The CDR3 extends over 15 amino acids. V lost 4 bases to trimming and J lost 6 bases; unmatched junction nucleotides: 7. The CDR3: CASSSSGRAVSEQYF. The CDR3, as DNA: TGTGCCAGCAGCTCTAGCGGGAGGGCGGTCTCCGAGCAGTACTTC.

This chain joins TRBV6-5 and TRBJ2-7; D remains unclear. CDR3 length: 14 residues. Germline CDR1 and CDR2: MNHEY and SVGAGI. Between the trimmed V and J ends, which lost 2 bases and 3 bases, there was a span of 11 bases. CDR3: CASSYTTPIYEQYF. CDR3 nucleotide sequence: TGTGCCAGCAGTTACACTACACCGATCTACGAGCAGTACTTC.

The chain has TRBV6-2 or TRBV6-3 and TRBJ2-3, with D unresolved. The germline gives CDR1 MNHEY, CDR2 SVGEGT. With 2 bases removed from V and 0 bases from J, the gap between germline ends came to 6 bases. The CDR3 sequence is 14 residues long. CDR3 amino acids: CASSYVQSTDTQYF. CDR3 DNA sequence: TGTGCCAGCAGTTACGTACAGAGCACAGATACGCAGTATTTT.